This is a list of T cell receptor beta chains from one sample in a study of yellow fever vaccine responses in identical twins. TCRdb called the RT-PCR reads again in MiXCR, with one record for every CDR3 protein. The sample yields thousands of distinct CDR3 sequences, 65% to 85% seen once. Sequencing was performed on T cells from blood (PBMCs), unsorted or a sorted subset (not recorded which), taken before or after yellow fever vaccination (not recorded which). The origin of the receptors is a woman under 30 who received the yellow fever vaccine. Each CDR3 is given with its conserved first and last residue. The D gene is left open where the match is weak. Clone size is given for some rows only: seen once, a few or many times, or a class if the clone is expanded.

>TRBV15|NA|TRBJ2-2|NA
CATSSLPLGSGELFF
TGTGCCACCAGCAGCCTTCCCTTAGGTTCCGGGGAGCTGTTTTTT
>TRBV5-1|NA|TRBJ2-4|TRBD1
CASSLAGQGLENIQYF
TGCGCCAGCAGCTTGGCGGGACAGGGGCTAGAAAACATTCAGTACTTC
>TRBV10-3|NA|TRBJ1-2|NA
CAISLRASTPPFYGYTF
TGTGCCATCAGTCTAAGGGCCTCGACACCGCCTTTCTATGGCTACACCTTC
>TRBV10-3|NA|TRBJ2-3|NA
CAISGSGHNTDTQYF
TGTGCCATCAGTGGTTCTGGGCACAACACAGATACGCAGTATTTT
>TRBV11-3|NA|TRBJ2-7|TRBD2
CASSFFSGGGSYEQYF
TGTGCCAGCAGCTTTTTCTCGGGGGGTGGCTCCTACGAGCAGTACTTC
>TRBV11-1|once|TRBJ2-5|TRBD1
CASSSRDRQETQYF
TGTGCCAGCAGCTCCCGGGACAGGCAAGAGACCCAGTACTTC
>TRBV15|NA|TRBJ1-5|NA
CATSSFPPDRSNQPQHF
TGTGCCACCAGCAGCTTCCCCCCGGACAGAAGCAATCAGCCCCAGCATTTT
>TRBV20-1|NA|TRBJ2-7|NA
CSARDREGPYYEQYF
TGCAGTGCTAGAGATAGAGAAGGGCCTTATTACGAGCAGTACTTC
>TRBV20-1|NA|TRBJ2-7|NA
CSARERASYEQYF
TGCAGTGCTAGAGAGCGAGCGAGCTACGAGCAGTACTTC
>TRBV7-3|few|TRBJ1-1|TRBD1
CASSYPDRGGMNTEAFF
TGTGCCAGCAGCTACCCGGACAGGGGGGGCATGAACACTGAAGCTTTCTTT
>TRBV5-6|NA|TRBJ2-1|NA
CASSLAAREDNEQFF
TGTGCCAGCAGCTTGGCGGCTAGGGAAGACAATGAGCAGTTCTTC
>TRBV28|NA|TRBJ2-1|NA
CASRDYNEQFF
TGTGCCAGCAGGGACTACAATGAGCAGTTCTTC
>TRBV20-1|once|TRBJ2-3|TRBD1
CSADPGTDNTDTQYF
TGCAGTGCGGATCCCGGGACAGACAACACAGATACGCAGTATTTT
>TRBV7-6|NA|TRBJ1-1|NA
CASSLDWGANTEAFF
TGTGCCAGCAGCTTAGATTGGGGGGCGAACACTGAAGCTTTCTTT
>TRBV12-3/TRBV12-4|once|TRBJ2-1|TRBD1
CASIVEGAGYNEQFF
TGTGCCAGCATCGTTGAGGGGGCGGGCTACAATGAGCAGTTCTTC
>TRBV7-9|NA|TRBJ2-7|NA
CASSAGLSPYEQYF
TGTGCCAGCAGCGCCGGACTTTCCCCCTACGAGCAGTACTTC
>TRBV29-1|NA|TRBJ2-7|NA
CSVAGTDDSYEQYF
TGCAGCGTGGCCGGGACGGATGACTCCTACGAGCAGTACTTC
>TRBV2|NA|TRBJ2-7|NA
CASSGYEQYF
TGTGCCAGCAGTGGTTACGAGCAGTACTTC
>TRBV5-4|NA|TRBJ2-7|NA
CASSTDLGYEQYF
TGTGCCAGCAGCACCGACCTGGGGTACGAGCAGTACTTC
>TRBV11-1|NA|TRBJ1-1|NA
CASSLPMNTEAFF
TGTGCCAGCAGCCTCCCCATGAACACTGAAGCTTTCTTT
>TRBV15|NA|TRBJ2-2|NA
CATSNQPNTGELFF
TGTGCCACCAGCAACCAACCCAACACCGGGGAGCTGTTTTTT
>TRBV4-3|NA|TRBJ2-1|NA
CASSQGTALYNEQFF
TGCGCCAGCAGCCAAGGGACTGCATTATACAATGAGCAGTTCTTC
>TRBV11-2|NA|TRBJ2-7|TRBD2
CASSCTSAYEQYF
TGTGCCAGCAGCTGCACTAGCGCCTACGAGCAGTACTTC
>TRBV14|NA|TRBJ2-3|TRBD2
CASRKAGGPADTQYF
TGTGCCAGCAGGAAAGCGGGAGGGCCCGCAGATACGCAGTATTTT
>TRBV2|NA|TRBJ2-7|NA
CASRNRAGYEQYF
TGTGCCAGCAGAAACAGAGCTGGCTACGAGCAGTACTTC
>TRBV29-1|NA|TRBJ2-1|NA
CSVEHRNNEQFF
TGCAGCGTTGAACACAGAAACAATGAGCAGTTCTTC
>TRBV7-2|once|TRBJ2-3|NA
CASSFSGNTDTQYF
TGTGCCAGCAGCTTTTCGGGGAACACAGATACGCAGTATTTT
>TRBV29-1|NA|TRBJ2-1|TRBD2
CSATWRTSGMYNEQFF
TGCAGCGCCACCTGGCGGACTAGCGGGATGTACAATGAGCAGTTCTTC
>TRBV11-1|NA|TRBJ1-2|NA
CASSSVNEGHYGYTF
TGTGCCAGCAGCTCCGTTAACGAGGGCCACTATGGCTACACCTTC
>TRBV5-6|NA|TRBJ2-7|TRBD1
CASSLPGQVHEQYF
TGTGCCAGCAGCCTCCCGGGACAGGTCCACGAGCAGTACTTC
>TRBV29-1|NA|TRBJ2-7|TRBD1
CSVVDRGNEQYF
TGCAGCGTTGTGGACAGGGGAAACGAGCAGTACTTC
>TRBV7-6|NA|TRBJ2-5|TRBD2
CASSSGTSGGYETQYF
TGTGCCAGCAGCTCAGGGACTAGCGGGGGGTATGAGACCCAGTACTTC
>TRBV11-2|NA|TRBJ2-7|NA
CASSLFSGPSYEQYF
TGTGCCAGCAGCTTATTTTCCGGCCCCTCCTACGAGCAGTACTTC
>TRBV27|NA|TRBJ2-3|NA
CASSLPGGGADTQYF
TGTGCCAGCAGTTTACCTGGGGGTGGCGCAGATACGCAGTATTTT
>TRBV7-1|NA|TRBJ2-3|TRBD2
CASSSRRRTSGYTDTQYF
TGTGCCAGCAGCTCCCGACGGCGAACTAGCGGGTACACAGATACGCAGTATTTT
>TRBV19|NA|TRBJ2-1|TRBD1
CASSLLPPGQGYNEQFF
TGTGCCAGTAGCCTCTTACCCCCGGGACAGGGCTACAATGAGCAGTTCTTC
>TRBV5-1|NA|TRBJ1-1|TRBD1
CASSTGGRGNTEAFF
TGCGCCAGCAGCACAGGGGGCAGGGGGAACACTGAAGCTTTCTTT
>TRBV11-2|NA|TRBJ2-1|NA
CASRGDYNEQFF
TGTGCCAGCAGGGGTGACTACAATGAGCAGTTCTTC
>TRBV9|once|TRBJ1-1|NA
CASSGTVNTEAFF
TGTGCCAGCAGCGGGACGGTGAACACTGAAGCTTTCTTT
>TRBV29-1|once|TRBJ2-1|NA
CSVGGPYNEQFF
TGCAGCGTTGGGGGTCCATACAATGAGCAGTTCTTC
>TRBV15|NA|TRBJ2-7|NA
CATSQGQGAYEQYF
TGTGCCACCAGTCAGGGCCAAGGGGCCTACGAGCAGTACTTC
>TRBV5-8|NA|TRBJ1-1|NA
CASSLGWEVHTEAFF
TGTGCCAGCAGCTTAGGGTGGGAGGTCCACACTGAAGCTTTCTTT
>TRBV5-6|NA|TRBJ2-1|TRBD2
CASAWGGEGEQFF
TGTGCCAGCGCTTGGGGGGGAGAGGGTGAGCAGTTCTTC
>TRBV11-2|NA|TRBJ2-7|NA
CASSLHTGMGQYF
TGTGCCAGCAGCTTACATACAGGGATGGGGCAGTACTTC
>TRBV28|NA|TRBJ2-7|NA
CASTHLRGSYEQYF
TGTGCCAGCACCCATCTCCGTGGGTCTTACGAGCAGTACTTC
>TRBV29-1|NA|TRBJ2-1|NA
CSVEDRMRVEQFF
TGCAGCGTTGAAGATCGAATGAGGGTTGAGCAGTTCTTC
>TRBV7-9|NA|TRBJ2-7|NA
CASSTGQDFYEQYF
TGTGCCAGCAGCACCGGACAAGACTTCTACGAGCAGTACTTC
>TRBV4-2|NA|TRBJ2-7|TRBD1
CASSQGPGTDHYEQYF
TGTGCCAGCAGCCAAGGTCCCGGGACAGATCACTACGAGCAGTACTTC
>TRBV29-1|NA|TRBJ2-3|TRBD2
CSVDGLAGDLTDTQYF
TGCAGCGTTGATGGTCTAGCGGGAGACCTCACAGATACGCAGTATTTT